This entry lists 22 T cell receptor beta chains sequenced from one sample in a study of blood T cells in healthy people across ages. It was with a sample-barcoded 5' primer and a J-beta primer mix that a second PCR of about 6 to 11 cycles was run. From the 5' RACE reads, TCRdb called clonotypes with MiXCR, one entry per CDR3 protein. The profile shows about 1,400,000 distinct CDR3 sequences, roughly 40% of them singletons. The sequenced sample consisted of blood. These receptors were taken from a woman aged 18-29 years in good health.

The rearrangement links TRBV4-1 to TRBJ1-2; D gene uncertain. Germline V gene sequence: CDR1 MGHRA, CDR2 YSYEKL. V lost 0 bases and J 4 bases, leaving 9 bases between the germline ends. This CDR3 contains 14 residues. CDR3 amino acids: CASSQDGALYGYTF. In nucleotides, the CDR3 is TGCGCCAGCAGCCAAGATGGTGCACTCTATGGCTACACCTTC.

This clonotype was seen only once. One end of the junction is discordant with germline, which a read error may explain. The chain links TRBV13 to TRBJ1-2; the D gene is possibly TRBD1 (6 bases). The V gene's germline CDR1 is PRHDT and CDR2 FYEKMQ (reference sequence). The CDR3 length is 14 residues. The CDR3 spells CASSLGTGAYGFTF. CDR3 nucleotides: TGTGCCAGCAGCTTAGGGACAGGCGCCTATGGCTTCACCTTC.

The chain couples TRBV11-2 to TRBJ2-4; 7 nucleotides match TRBD1. This CDR3 contains 15 residues. With V trimmed by 4 bases and J by 9 bases, 12 bases remained unmatched. The germline V gene has CDR1 SGHAT and CDR2 FQNNGV. CDR3 residues: CASSSLPTGVGIQYF. The CDR3, as DNA: TGTGCCAGCAGCTCCCTACCCACAGGGGTTGGCATTCAGTACTTC.

This clonotype was seen more than once but under ten times. The chain carries TRBV12-3 or TRBV12-4 and TRBJ1-6, with TRBD1 identical over 11 bases. This CDR3 region has 18 residues. The V segment lost 2 bases and the J segment 0 bases; nucleotides outside the gene matches: 3. The CDR3 DNA is TGTGCCAGCAGTTTAAGGGACAGGGGGAGCTCCTATAATTCACCCCTCCACTTT. Amino acid sequence: CASSLRDRGSSYNSPLHF.

V is TRBV7-9 and J is TRBJ2-3; D is perhaps TRBD1 (6 bases). Germline V gene data show CDR1 as SEHNR and CDR2 as FQNEAQ (reference sequence). The CDR3 runs 13 residues. The germline V and J ends were trimmed by 7 bases and 1 base, with 9 bases remaining between them. The CDR3 nucleotides read TGTGCCAGCAATCCAGGGGGCACAGATACGCAGTATTTT. Translating gives CASNPGGTDTQYF.

The chain joins TRBV11-2 to TRBJ2-1, with D possibly being TRBD2 (7 bases). V gave up 2 bases and J gave up 8 bases, with 19 bases separating them. The germline V gene encodes CDR1 SGHAT and CDR2 FQNNGV. The length of the CDR3 is 16 residues. CDR3 coding DNA: TGTGCCAGCAGCTTACGCGTCATAGGGGGAGGGGATGAGCAGTTCTTC. Protein sequence: CASSLRVIGGGDEQFF.

The CDR3 sequence is CSVTGTNADTQYF. CDR3 nucleotide sequence: TGCAGCGTCACCGGGACTAACGCAGATACGCAGTATTTT. The chain combines TRBV29-1 with TRBJ2-3; the match to TRBD2 covers 7 bases. The CDR3 runs to 13 residues. Germline trimming cut 6 bases from V and 4 bases from J; bases unmatched to any gene: 7. Germline-derived CDR1 and CDR2 are SQVTM and ANQGSEA.

In this sample, this clonotype turned up a few times. The V gene is TRBV2, the J gene TRBJ2-1; TRBD2 aligns across 8 bases. Germline V gene data show CDR1 as SNHLY and CDR2 as FYNNEI. V lost 0 bases to trimming and J lost 4 bases; unmatched junction nucleotides: 11. The CDR3 is 18 amino acids. CDR3 amino acids: CASSEAGLARLGYNEQFF. For the CDR3, the DNA is TGTGCCAGCAGTGAAGCCGGACTAGCTAGGTTAGGTTACAATGAGCAGTTCTTC.

This clonotype was counted a few times. The CDR3 DNA reads TGCGCCAGCAGCGCCGAAATTAATTACTCCTACAATGAGCAGTTCTTC. Translation: CASSAEINYSYNEQFF. The chain combines TRBV5-1 with TRBJ2-1; D is undetermined. Germline CDR1 is SGHRS and CDR2 is YFSETQ. The germline V and J ends were trimmed by 4 bases and 0 bases, with 14 bases remaining between them. CDR3 length: 16 residues.

This chain joins TRBV5-6 and TRBJ2-3; D unclear. Trimming took 3 bases from V and 0 from J, leaving 5 bases between them. Germline CDR1 is SGHDT and CDR2 is YYEEEE. This CDR3 has 13 amino acids. Written as DNA, the CDR3 is TGTGCCAGCAGCTCCGAGAGCACAGATACGCAGTATTTT. This translates into CASSSESTDTQYF.

V and J are TRBV20-1 and TRBJ2-1, with D uncertain. Trimming removed 0 bases from V and 7 bases from J, with 10 bases in between. In germline, CDR1 is DFQATT, CDR2 SNEGSKA (reference sequence). CDR3 size: 13 residues. This CDR3 is CSARDGSRNEQFF. Here the CDR3 DNA reads TGCAGTGCTAGAGATGGCAGCAGGAATGAGCAGTTCTTC.

The chain joins TRBV6-5 to TRBJ2-1; D unresolved. Between the trimmed V and J ends, which lost 2 bases and 8 bases, there was a span of 16 bases. This CDR3 has 15 amino acids. Germline-derived CDR1 and CDR2 are MNHEY and SVGAGI. DNA for the CDR3: TGTGCCAGCAGTTACGAGGCGGCAGTCGGGTATGAGCAGTTCTTC. Its protein product is CASSYEAAVGYEQFF.

The chain couples TRBV15 to TRBJ2-3, with D possibly matching TRBD2 (6 bases). V lost 1 base and J 8 bases, leaving 19 bases between the germline ends. Germline values: CDR1 LNHNV, CDR2 YYDKDF (reference sequence). The CDR3 loop spans 16 amino acids. The CDR3 DNA reads TGTGCCACCAGCAGAGGCGAGGGACTCCCCATGGGTACGCAGTATTTT. It specifies CATSRGEGLPMGTQYF.

The chain combines TRBV5-1 with TRBJ1-1; weak D call: TRBD1 (5 bases). Germline assignment: CDR1 SGHRS and CDR2 YFSETQ. V was pared by 7 bases and J by 4 bases, with 11 bases between. The CDR3 sequence is 12 residues long. In DNA form, the CDR3 reads TGCGCCAGCCGAGACGGGGGCACTGAAGCTTTCTTT. Encoded protein: CASRDGGTEAFF.

The gene calls are TRBV2 and TRBJ1-4, with D possibly being TRBD1 (5 bases). Germline CDR1 reads SNHLY; CDR2 reads FYNNEI. The CDR3 is 15 residues long. Trimming took 8 bases from V and 0 from J, leaving 13 bases between them. CDR3 protein: CASGRDSATNEKLFF. Written as DNA, the CDR3 is TGTGCCAGCGGCAGGGACTCCGCAACTAATGAAAAACTGTTTTTT. Full variable domain (missing parts from reference TRBV2 and TRBJ1-4): EPEVTQTPSHQVTQMGQEVILRCVPISNHLYFYWYRQILGQKVEFLVSFYNNEISEKSEIFDDQFSVERPDGSNFTLKIRSTKLEDSAMYFCASGRDSATNEKLFFGSGTQLSVL.

The V and J genes are TRBV6-6 and TRBJ2-7, with D tentatively TRBD1 (6 bases). CDR3 length: 14 residues. Germline lookup yields CDR1 MNHNY and CDR2 SVGAGI (reference sequence). V shed 2 bases and J shed 0 bases, with 8 bases lying between them. In DNA, the CDR3 is TGTGCCAGCAGTTACCCGGACAGCTCCTACGAGCAGTACTTC. It translates to CASSYPDSSYEQYF.

This clonotype was found once. The chain employs TRBV9 and TRBJ2-2; 7 nucleotides agree with TRBD1. Trimming at V came to 4 bases and at J to 5 bases, leaving 8 bases not matched to a gene. Germline CDR1 reads SGDLS; CDR2 reads YYNGEE. The CDR3 contains 15 residues. The CDR3 DNA reads TGTGCCAGCAGCTGGGCGCAGGGGGAAACCGGGGAGCTGTTTTTT. It is translated as CASSWAQGETGELFF. The whole variable domain, remainder taken from reference TRBV9 and TRBJ2-2, is DSGVTQTPKHLITATGQRVTLRCSPRSGDLSVYWYQQSLDQGLQFLIQYYNGEERAKGNILERFSAQQFPDLHSELNLSSLELGDSALYFCASSWAQGETGELFFGEGSRLTVL.

At least ten counts were recorded for this clonotype. J is TRBJ2-6 and V is TRBV28; D gene uncertain. The length of the CDR3 is 15 residues. Germline CDR1 is MDHEN and CDR2 is SYDVKM. Trimming removed 2 bases at V and 0 bases at J, with 5 bases between. The CDR3: CASSLGISGANVLTF. The CDR3 coding sequence is TGTGCCAGCAGTTTAGGGATCTCTGGGGCCAACGTCCTGACTTTC.

This clonotype was found many times. The chain recombines TRBV27 with TRBJ2-5; no firm D call. The better agreement between TRBJ2-7 and the DNA end casts doubt on the J call. Germline V gene sequence: CDR1 MNHEY, CDR2 SMNVEV (reference sequence). There are 13 residues in the CDR3. CDR3 sequence reads: CASSLTRSYEQYF. DNA of the CDR3: TGTGCCAGCAGTTTAACGAGAAGCTACGAGCAGTACTTC.

The table lists this clonotype with a few counts. This chain connects TRBV14 to TRBJ1-6; the D gene is possibly TRBD1 (5 bases). Trimming pared 4 bases from V and 8 bases from J, leaving 12 bases between. Per germline, CDR1 SGHDN and CDR2 FVKESK. This CDR3 has 14 amino acids. CDR3 sequence (DNA): TGTGCCAGCAGCCCCCGACGGGGGGATTCACCCCTCCACTTT. It encodes CASSPRRGDSPLHF.

The table lists this clonotype with a few counts. Its ends do not fully match the called genes, so a read error is possible. The chain has TRBV3-1 and TRBJ1-6, with a possible D match to TRBD1 (6 bases). Germline V gene sequence: CDR1 LGHDT, CDR2 YNNKEL (reference sequence). This CDR3 has 15 amino acids. This chain's CDR3 is CASSEEGGSGSPLHF. The CDR3 DNA reads as TGTGCCAGCAGCGAAGAAGGGGGGTCGGGTTCACCCCTCCACTTT.

J is TRBJ1-3 and V is TRBV5-1; D unclear. Germline loops: CDR1 SGHRS, CDR2 YFSETQ. The CDR3 covers 15 residues. Between the trimmed V and J ends, which lost 0 bases and 2 bases, there was a span of 9 bases. This CDR3 reads CASSLASATGNTIYF. In nucleotides, the CDR3 is TGCGCCAGCAGCTTGGCCTCGGCTACTGGAAACACCATATATTTT. The variable domain in full, completed from reference TRBV5-1 and TRBJ1-3, reads KAGVTQTPRYLIKTRGQQVTLSCSPISGHRSVSWYQQTPGQGLQFLFEYFSETQRNKGNFPGRFSGRQFSNSRSEMNVSTLELGDSALYLCASSLASATGNTIYFGEGSWLTVV.